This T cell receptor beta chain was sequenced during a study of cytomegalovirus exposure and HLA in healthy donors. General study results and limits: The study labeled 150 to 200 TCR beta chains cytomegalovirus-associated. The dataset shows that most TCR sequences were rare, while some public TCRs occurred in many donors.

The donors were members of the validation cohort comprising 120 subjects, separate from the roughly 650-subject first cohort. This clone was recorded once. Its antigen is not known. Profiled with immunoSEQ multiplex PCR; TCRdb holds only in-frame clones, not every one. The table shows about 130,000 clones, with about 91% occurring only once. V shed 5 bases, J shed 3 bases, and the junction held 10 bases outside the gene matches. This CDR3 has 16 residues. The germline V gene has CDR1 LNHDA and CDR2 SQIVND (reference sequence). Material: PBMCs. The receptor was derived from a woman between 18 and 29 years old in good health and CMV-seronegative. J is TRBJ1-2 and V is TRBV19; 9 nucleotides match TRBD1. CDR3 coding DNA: TGTGCCAGTAGTCCTCTACGCCGGGACAGGGACTATGGCTACACCTTC. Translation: CASSPLRRDRDYGYTF.